Presented here are 24 T cell receptor beta chains from one specimen sequenced in a study of beta chain features in type 1 diabetes. Expressed TCRB transcripts were sequenced after all isolated RNA was converted to cDNA. Repertoires were generated with immunoSEQ multiplex PCR, while TCRdb's copy carries only in-frame clones and drops some. Of hundreds of thousands of clones listed, around 30% are singletons. The source material was naive CD4+ T cells from blood. The origin of the receptors is a man between 18 and 35 years old in good health.

Only a few counts were recorded for this clone. The chain couples TRBV5-6 to TRBJ2-5; no clear D gene. Germline-derived CDR1 and CDR2 are SGHDT and YYEEEE. The CDR3 is 13 residues long. V lost 0 bases, J lost 2 bases, and 5 bases lay in between. The CDR3 nucleotides are TGTGCCAGCAGCTTGGTAAGACAAGAGACCCAGTACTTC. This translates into CASSLVRQETQYF.

The chain recombines TRBV28 with TRBJ2-7; 10 positions agree with TRBD2. The CDR3 runs 16 residues. J gave up 3 bases and V 4 bases, and 9 bases lay outside the gene matches. Germline CDR1 and CDR2: MDHEN and SYDVKM. Here the CDR3 DNA reads TGTGCCAGCAGTTCCCCCGGGGCTAGCGGGAGCTACGAGCAGTACTTC. It yields the protein CASSSPGASGSYEQYF.

J is TRBJ2-7 and V is TRBV29-1, with a weak D call TRBD2 (5 bases). V was pared by 2 bases and J by 5 bases, with 16 bases between. The CDR3 contains 14 residues. Germline lookup yields CDR1 SQVTM and CDR2 ANQGSEA. CDR3 in amino acids: CSVEMWETRDEQYF. CDR3 bases: TGCAGCGTTGAAATGTGGGAGACCCGCGACGAGCAGTACTTC.

This clone was counted between two and nine times. This rearrangement joins TRBV11-2 to TRBJ2-7, with D perhaps TRBD2 (5 bases). There are 15 residues in the CDR3. Deletions cut 5 bases from V and 3 bases from J, with 17 bases between. Germline V gene sequence: CDR1 SGHAT, CDR2 FQNNGV. The CDR3 DNA is TGTGCCAGCAGCCGTCCGCGAGGAGGAGGCTACGAGCAGTACTTC. Its translation: CASSRPRGGGYEQYF.

The chain carries TRBV7-2 and TRBJ2-1; D unclear. CDR1 is SGHTA, CDR2 FQGNSA, per germline. The CDR3 is made up of 14 amino acids. Deletions cut 1 base from V and 3 bases from J, with 7 bases between. The CDR3 here is CASSLGGFYNEQFF. DNA of the CDR3: TGTGCCAGCAGCTTAGGCGGCTTCTACAATGAGCAGTTCTTC. Full variable domain (remainder filled in from reference TRBV7-2 and TRBJ2-1): GAGVSQSPSNKVTEKGKDVELRCDPISGHTALYWYRQSLGQGLEFLIYFQGNSAPDKSGLPSDRFSAERTGGSVSTLTIQRTQQEDSAVYLCASSLGGFYNEQFFGPGTRLTVL.

The CDR3 sequence: CAWSVNAGANVLTF. CDR3 sequence (DNA): TGTGCCTGGAGTGTAAATGCTGGGGCCAACGTCCTGACTTTC. The chain couples TRBV30 to TRBJ2-6; D call uncertain. CDR3 length: 14 residues. V was shortened by 0 bases and J by 2 bases, with 5 bases between the two germline ends. Germline lookup yields CDR1 GTSNPN and CDR2 SVGIG (reference sequence).

Only a few counts were recorded for this clone. This chain joins TRBV29-1 and TRBJ1-1; TRBD1 might be the D (5 bases). V was clipped by 4 bases and J by 3 bases, with 9 bases between them. Germline V gives CDR1 SQVTM, CDR2 ANQGSEA. This CDR3 contains 12 residues. The CDR3 nucleotides are TGCAGCGTTGGTTTGGGGGACACTGAAGCTTTCTTT. Its protein product is CSVGLGDTEAFF.

The chain has TRBV29-1 and TRBJ2-5; perhaps TRBD1 as D (6 bases). Germline V lookup: CDR1 SQVTM, CDR2 ANQGSEA. V was clipped by 5 bases and J by 5 bases, with 15 bases between them. The CDR3 totals 13 residues. The CDR3 reads CSVRGHSAETQYF. The CDR3 nucleotides are TGCAGCGTTAGGGGACACTCGGCGGAGACCCAGTACTTC.

This chain uses TRBV29-1 with TRBJ2-7, with TRBD2 matching over 7 bases. Germline lookup yields CDR1 SQVTM and CDR2 ANQGSEA. With 7 bases clipped from V and 5 bases from J, the junction kept 8 bases outside the gene matches. The CDR3 has 12 amino acids. The CDR3 sequence: CSGNGLADEQYF. The CDR3 DNA follows: TGCAGCGGGAATGGGCTAGCGGACGAGCAGTACTTC.

This chain links TRBV10-3 with TRBJ2-3; 8 bases line up with TRBD1. The CDR3 sequence is 14 residues long. J gave up 2 bases and V 6 bases, and 4 bases lay outside the gene matches. Germline V CDR1 and CDR2: ENHRY, SYGVKD. In nucleotides, the CDR3 is TGTGCCATCAGCGGACAGGGAATCACAGATACGCAGTATTTT. This codes for CAISGQGITDTQYF.

A note on this clone: An end of the junction does not agree with germline; a read error may underlie this. The chain joins TRBV7-7 to TRBJ2-1, with 14 nucleotides matching TRBD2. Germline V gene sequence: CDR1 SSHAT, CDR2 FNYEAQ (reference sequence). The CDR3 totals 16 residues. Written as DNA, the CDR3 is TGTGCTAGCAGTCCCGGACTAGCGGGAGGTGACAATGAGCAGTTCTTC. This gives the protein CASSPGLAGGDNEQFF.

This clone occurred a few times. The chain has TRBV7-2 and TRBJ2-6; the D is unclear. Germline CDR1 and CDR2: SGHTA and FQGNSA. Trimming removed 5 bases from V and 2 bases from J, with 7 bases in between. The CDR3 loop spans 14 amino acids. Here the CDR3 DNA reads TGTGCCAGCAGCGGGATGGCTGGGGCCAACGTCCTGACTTTC. Protein: CASSGMAGANVLTF.

This clone has more than one count but fewer than ten. The chain employs TRBV5-1 and TRBJ2-2; 14 nucleotides align to TRBD2. The length of the CDR3 is 17 residues. The J segment lost 3 bases and the V segment lost 5 bases, leaving 6 bases of the junction unmatched. Germline CDR1 reads SGHRS; CDR2 reads YFSETQ. The CDR3 region has the DNA TGCGCCAGCAGGACGACTAGCGGGAGGGGATACACCGGGGAGCTGTTTTTT. Protein: CASRTTSGRGYTGELFF.

In this sample, this clone turned up a few times. The sample holds other DNA sequences that translate to the same CDR3. The genes are TRBV29-1 and TRBJ2-2; D might be TRBD1 (5 bases). The CDR3 sequence is 13 residues long. Germline CDR1 is SQVTM and CDR2 is ANQGSEA. With 6 bases removed from V and 4 bases from J, the gap between germline ends came to 12 bases. The CDR3 protein is CSVRGRGTGELFF. The CDR3 nucleotides are TGCAGCGTAAGGGGTCGCGGCACCGGGGAGCTGTTTTTT.

The chain uses TRBV10-3 and TRBJ2-7; TRBD1 matches 9 bases. Trimming took 5 bases from V and 5 from J; bases not matched to a gene: 10. CDR3 length: 15 amino acids. CDR1 is ENHRY, CDR2 SYGVKD, per germline. CDR3 sequence: CAISHSGTGRHEQYF. CDR3 sequence (DNA): TGTGCCATCAGTCACTCCGGGACAGGGAGACACGAGCAGTACTTC.

The chain combines TRBV10-3 with TRBJ2-7; D may be TRBD1 (5 bases). CDR3 size: 18 residues. CDR1 and CDR2 (germline): ENHRY, SYGVKD. V was cut by 2 bases and J by 2 bases, with 22 bases left in between. In nucleotides, the CDR3 is TGTGCCATCAGTGAGGGGGCCGGGCAGGCGTACAATCCCTACGAGCAGTACTTC. Translated: CAISEGAGQAYNPYEQYF.

The chain combines TRBV6-5 with TRBJ2-1; 7 bases are a match to TRBD1. This CDR3 is 15 amino acids long. CDR1 MNHEY and CDR2 SVGAGI come from the germline V gene. The junction had 13 bases not matched to a gene; V was cut back by 6 bases and J by 8 bases. CDR3 sequence (DNA): TGTGCCAGCAGCAAAGTCCAAGGGGGCTGGGATGAGCAGTTCTTC. Translation: CASSKVQGGWDEQFF.

Regarding this clone: Other DNA sequences in the same sample also yield this CDR3. This chain joins TRBV7-9 and TRBJ2-5; D is possibly TRBD2 (6 bases). CDR3 length: 13 residues. Trimming stripped 0 bases from V and 4 bases from J, with 6 bases between. CDR1 and CDR2 from the germline V gene are SEHNR and FQNEAQ (reference sequence). The CDR3 protein is CASSLAGGETQYF. In nucleotides, the CDR3 is TGTGCCAGCAGCTTAGCGGGAGGAGAGACCCAGTACTTC.

This chain connects TRBV7-6 to TRBJ2-1; D is perhaps TRBD2 (5 bases). Per the germline V gene, CDR1 is SGHVS and CDR2 is FNYEAQ. The CDR3 has 13 amino acids. Deletions cut 0 bases from V and 7 bases from J, with 7 bases between. In DNA form, the CDR3 reads TGTGCCAGCAGCTTAGCCCGGGGAAATGAGCAGTTCTTC. Protein: CASSLARGNEQFF.

This CDR3 reads CASSLGDANTGELFF. The CDR3 bases are TGCGCCAGCAGCTTGGGCGATGCTAACACCGGGGAGCTGTTTTTT. The V gene is TRBV5-1, the J gene TRBJ2-2; D is unresolved. Per germline, CDR1 SGHRS and CDR2 YFSETQ. Trimming shortened V by 0 bases and J by 2 bases, and 8 bases separated the two germline ends. CDR3 length equals 15 residues.

A remark on this clone: At the DNA level, this CDR3 is encoded by other sequences in the same sample as well. The V and J genes are TRBV29-1 and TRBJ1-1, with TRBD1 identical over 8 bases. Losses at the gene ends were 6 bases for V and 5 bases for J; bases not matched to a gene: 5. This CDR3 contains 12 residues. CDR1 is SQVTM and CDR2 is ANQGSEA in the germline V gene. The CDR3: CSVATGGTEAFF. CDR3 nucleotides: TGCAGCGTAGCAACAGGGGGAACTGAAGCTTTCTTT.

The chain is built from TRBV10-3 and TRBJ2-3; weak D call: TRBD2 (5 bases). The V gene's germline CDR1 is ENHRY and CDR2 SYGVKD. This CDR3 is built from 13 residues. The V and J ends lost 9 bases and 4 bases respectively, with 14 bases between them. The CDR3 bases are TGTGCCATTTCCTTCGTCGGGGCAGATACGCAGTATTTT. As protein: CAISFVGADTQYF.

This chain links TRBV7-9 with TRBJ2-1; D perhaps matches TRBD2 (6 bases). Germline V gives CDR1 SEHNR, CDR2 FQNEAQ (reference sequence). The CDR3 spans 15 residues. V lost 0 bases to trimming and J lost 4 bases, with 10 bases between them. CDR3 sequence: CASSLAGGVYNEQFF. CDR3 nucleotides: TGTGCCAGCAGCTTAGCCGGCGGGGTGTACAATGAGCAGTTCTTC.

The J gene is TRBJ2-2, the V gene TRBV7-3; possibly TRBD2 for D (6 bases). Trimming stripped 4 bases from V and 0 bases from J, with 9 bases between. Germline loops: CDR1 SGHTA, CDR2 FQGTGA. The CDR3 is 15 amino acids. This CDR3 reads CASSYSGANTGELFF. The DNA of the CDR3 is TGTGCCAGCAGCTATAGCGGAGCGAACACCGGGGAGCTGTTTTTT.